These 11 T cell receptor beta chains were sequenced from one sample in a study of cytomegalovirus exposure and HLA in healthy donors. PCR used 60 Vbeta primers and 13 Jbeta primers. TCRdb's table, derived via immunoSEQ multiplex PCR, lists solely in-frame clones and lacks some. The profile shows under 150,000 clones, around a tenth of them singletons. The sequencing input was PBMCs. Receptors originate from a man aged 25-45 years in good health and CMV-seronegative.

The J gene is TRBJ2-6, the V gene TRBV7-2; D is unclear. Germline V lookup: CDR1 SGHTA, CDR2 FQGNSA. This CDR3 region has 15 residues. The V and J ends lost 2 bases and 2 bases respectively, with 7 bases between them. The CDR3 region has the DNA TGTGCCAGCAGCTTACTAACAGCTGGGGCCAACGTCCTGACTTTC. Its protein is CASSLLTAGANVLTF.

This sequence joins TRBV28 and TRBJ2-3, with TRBD2 identical over 7 bases. This CDR3 region has 16 residues. After removal of 2 bases from V and 0 bases from J, the junction contained 5 bases not matched to a gene. Germline V gene data show CDR1 as MDHEN and CDR2 as SYDVKM. CDR3 bases: TGTGCCAGCAGTTTAGCCTATAGCGGGAGCACAGATACGCAGTATTTT. Protein sequence: CASSLAYSGSTDTQYF.

The CDR3 spells CSVEVLGGFQETQYF. CDR3 nucleotides: TGCAGCGTTGAAGTATTGGGAGGGTTCCAAGAGACCCAGTACTTC. The chain uses TRBV29-1 and TRBJ2-5; 7 bases match TRBD2. CDR1 and CDR2 from the germline V gene are SQVTM and ANQGSEA. The CDR3 totals 15 residues. The V gene end was trimmed by 1 base and the J gene end by 1 base; junction bases not matched to a gene: 6. The full variable domain, in which reference TRBV29-1 and TRBJ2-5 provide the parts outside the CDR3, is SAVISQKPSRDICQRGTSLTIQCQVDSQVTMMFWYRQQPGQSLTLIATANQGSEATYESGFVIDKFPISRPNLTFSTLTVSNMSPEDSSIYLCSVEVLGGFQETQYFGPGTRLLVL.

The chain joins TRBV10-3 to TRBJ1-2, with 8 nucleotides matching TRBD1. The CDR3 length is 13 residues. Germline V CDR1 and CDR2: ENHRY, SYGVKD. The V and J ends lost 6 bases and 6 bases, in that order; junction bases with no gene match: 6. The CDR3 DNA reads TGTGCCATCAGCTTAGGGACAGGTGATGGCTACACCTTC. This sequence encodes CAISLGTGDGYTF.

V usage is TRBV4-1 and J usage is TRBJ2-7; the match to TRBD2 covers 7 bases. V lost 2 bases and J lost 0; bases outside the gene matches: 4. The CDR3 consists of 15 residues. CDR1 and CDR2 (germline): MGHRA, YSYEKL. CDR3 sequence: CASSQSAGSSYEQYF. The CDR3 bases are TGCGCCAGCAGCCAATCAGCGGGATCCTCCTACGAGCAGTACTTC.

This clone has only a few counts. The chain employs TRBV5-4 and TRBJ2-7; 11 bases are a match to TRBD2. Germline V CDR1 and CDR2: SGHNT, YYREEE (reference sequence). V shed 4 bases and J 2 bases; nucleotides not matched to a gene: 5. This CDR3 has 15 residues. The CDR3 DNA follows: TGTGCCAGCAGCGCGGGACTAGCGGAGGCCTACGAGCAGTACTTC. This gives the protein CASSAGLAEAYEQYF.

V usage is TRBV5-1 and J usage is TRBJ2-7; TRBD1 aligns across 9 bases. J gave up 0 bases and V 4 bases, and 8 bases lay outside the gene matches. The CDR3 length is 16 residues. The germline CDR1 and CDR2 sequences are SGHRS and YFSETQ. The CDR3 sequence is CASSKNRDRDSYEQYF. The DNA for the CDR3 is TGCGCCAGCAGCAAAAACCGGGACAGGGACTCCTACGAGCAGTACTTC.

The gene calls are TRBV5-1 and TRBJ2-5; possible D gene TRBD1, 6 bases. Per the germline V gene, CDR1 is SGHRS and CDR2 is YFSETQ. Trimming took 0 bases from V and 2 from J, leaving 11 bases between them. The length of the CDR3 is 15 residues. The CDR3 nucleotides are TGCGCCAGCAGCTTGGGTCCTGGACAGCAAGAGACCCAGTACTTC. This sequence encodes CASSLGPGQQETQYF.

This clone was detected only a few times. The DNA for the CDR3 is TGTGCCAGTAGTATAGGTACAGCTCGCGAAAAACTGTTTTTT. The encoded protein is CASSIGTAREKLFF. The chain has TRBV19 and TRBJ1-4, with D unresolved. Germline V gives CDR1 LNHDA, CDR2 SQIVND (reference sequence). The CDR3 is made up of 14 amino acids. V lost 1 base to trimming and J lost 8 bases, with 11 bases between them. The full variable domain, completed using reference TRBV19 and TRBJ1-4, is DGGITQSPKYLFRKEGQNVTLSCEQNLNHDAMYWYRQDPGQGLRLIYYSQIVNDFQKGDIAEGYSVSREKKESFPLTVTSAQKNPTAFYLCASSIGTAREKLFFGSGTQLSVL.

This chain connects TRBV27 to TRBJ1-2; 7 bases are a match to TRBD1. This CDR3 region has 16 residues. Germline CDR1 is MNHEY and CDR2 is SMNVEV (reference sequence). J gave up 3 bases and V 6 bases, and 13 bases lay outside the gene matches. In nucleotides, the CDR3 is TGTGCCAGCAGCCCGTCCACAGGGGAGATTGACTATGGCTACACCTTC. Protein sequence: CASSPSTGEIDYGYTF.

The J gene is TRBJ2-6, the V gene TRBV19; possible D gene TRBD2, 6 bases. The V and J ends lost 5 bases and 0 bases respectively, with 11 bases between them. Germline assignment: CDR1 LNHDA and CDR2 SQIVND (reference sequence). The CDR3 length is 16 residues. The chain's CDR3 is CASSGSGHSGANVLTF. The CDR3 bases are TGTGCCAGTAGTGGTAGCGGCCACTCTGGGGCCAACGTCCTGACTTTC.